The rows below give T cell receptor beta chains drawn from one sample of a study of OX40 agonist ivuxolimab in advanced cancers. Produced via immunoSEQ multiplex PCR; TCRdb's table is partial and in-frame only. Of more than 65,000 clones listed, about 85% were seen once; the top ten hold roughly a sixth. This specimen was CD4+ or CD8+ T cells sorted from blood, taken in a trial of the OX40 agonist ivuxolimab. The receptors originated from an adult with an advanced solid tumor such as melanoma, head and neck, liver or kidney cancer. Both conserved end residues are part of each CDR3. A D gene is named only where the DNA matches it firmly. Only some rows state a clone size, as once, few, many or a class for expanded clones.

D gene,J gene,V gene,clone size,CDR3 protein,CDR3 DNA
NA,TRBJ2-5,TRBV5-6,NA,CASSLGGTFMAQYF,TGTGCCAGCAGCTTGGGCGGTACGTTTATGGCCCAGTACTTC
NA,TRBJ2-7,TRBV5-4,NA,CASSLTSSDEQYF,TGTGCCAGCAGCTTGACTAGCTCCGACGAGCAGTACTTC
NA,TRBJ1-1,TRBV11-3,NA,CASSLSGAEAFF,TGTGCCAGCAGCTTGAGTGGGGCTGAAGCTTTCTTT
NA,TRBJ2-7,TRBV29-1,once,CSVGVAVNSYEQYF,TGCAGCGTTGGGGTAGCGGTAAACTCCTACGAGCAGTACTTC
TRBD1,TRBJ2-3,TRBV11-3,NA,CASSPRDSRTDTQYF,TGTGCCAGCAGCCCTCGGGACAGTCGCACAGATACGCAGTATTTT
NA,TRBJ1-2,TRBV6-6,NA,CASSYSHRAGYTF,TGTGCCAGCAGTTACTCCCACAGGGCTGGCTACACCTTC
NA,TRBJ2-3,TRBV5-1,once,CASSWGVASSTDTQYF,TGCGCCAGCAGCTGGGGCGTCGCTTCTAGCACAGATACGCAGTATTTT
TRBD2,TRBJ2-3,TRBV7-9,NA,CASSQDNGGTSGRDTQYF,TGTGCCAGCAGCCAAGATAATGGCGGGACTAGCGGGAGAGATACGCAGTATTTT
TRBD1,TRBJ1-2,TRBV6-6,NA,CASSPSTGLSYGYTF,TGTGCCAGCAGCCCATCGACAGGGTTAAGCTATGGCTACACCTTC
NA,TRBJ2-1,TRBV18,NA,CASSPRADNEQFF,TGTGCCAGCTCACCAAGGGCCGACAATGAGCAGTTCTTC
NA,TRBJ1-1,TRBV19,NA,CASSMRASRTEAFF,TGTGCCAGTAGTATGAGGGCCAGTCGCACTGAAGCTTTCTTT
TRBD1,TRBJ2-3,TRBV15,NA,CATSRTTGTDTQYF,TGTGCCACCAGCAGAACGACAGGGACAGATACGCAGTATTTT
TRBD2,TRBJ2-7,TRBV11-2,NA,CASSLESGLAGYEQYF,TGTGCCAGCAGCTTAGAATCGGGACTAGCAGGGTACGAGCAGTACTTC
NA,TRBJ2-7,TRBV19,NA,CASSITWGSGELYEQYF,TGTGCCAGTAGTATAACTTGGGGGTCAGGAGAGCTCTACGAGCAGTACTTC
NA,TRBJ2-1,TRBV5-1,NA,CASSLGGIDNEQFF,TGCGCCAGCAGCTTGGGGGGGATCGACAATGAGCAGTTCTTC
NA,TRBJ2-5,TRBV7-2,NA,CASSPWGETETQYF,TGTGCCAGCAGCCCCTGGGGGGAGACGGAGACCCAGTACTTC
NA,TRBJ2-3,TRBV18,NA,CASSPPGLPDTQYF,TGTGCCAGCTCACCACCGGGTCTACCAGATACGCAGTATTTT
TRBD2,TRBJ2-4,TRBV6-1,NA,CASSAGLELNIQYF,TGTGCCAGCAGTGCCGGACTAGAGTTAAACATTCAGTACTTC
NA,TRBJ2-5,TRBV11-1,NA,CASSRGAVETQYF,TGTGCCAGCTCGAGGGGGGCAGTGGAGACCCAGTACTTC
NA,TRBJ2-2,TRBV5-1,NA,CASSLRADGELFF,TGCGCCAGCAGCTTAAGAGCTGACGGGGAGCTGTTTTTT